This T cell receptor (beta chain) is from a study of a mutant IDH1 vaccine in newly diagnosed glioma. About the research overall: Radiotherapy alone preceded vaccination by 4-6 weeks; alternatively, vaccination started with temozolomide cycles. Sex distribution of treated patients was approximately 60% male and roughly 40% female; mean age was around 40 years. Week 35 brought visit V12, which was followed by visit V13 at week 47.

Time point defined: week 35, safety follow-up. Vaccination used 300 ug of mutant IDH1 20-mer peptide per dose, with topical imiquimod. Donor diagnoses consisted of new WHO grade 3 or 4 IDH1-mutant, ATRX-lost astrocytomas. Some clones are missing from TCRdb's copy, which holds only in-frame ones; the method was immunoSEQ multiplex PCR. This table has about 68,000 clones, approximately 81% appearing once. On this clone itself: Its antigen is not known.

From germline, CDR1 is PRHDT and CDR2 FYEKMQ (reference sequence). V trimming: 3 bases; J trimming: 1 base; junction bases outside the gene matches: 3. The CDR3 has 15 residues. The specimen was PBMCs, collected from a glioma patient whose treatment included an IDH1 peptide vaccine. This chain links TRBV13 with TRBJ1-2; 9 bases agree with TRBD1. The sequence came from a man aged 18-30 years with glioma. The CDR3 is CASSLRQGVNYGYTF. CDR3 sequence (DNA): TGTGCCAGCAGCTTGCGACAGGGGGTTAACTATGGCTACACCTTC.